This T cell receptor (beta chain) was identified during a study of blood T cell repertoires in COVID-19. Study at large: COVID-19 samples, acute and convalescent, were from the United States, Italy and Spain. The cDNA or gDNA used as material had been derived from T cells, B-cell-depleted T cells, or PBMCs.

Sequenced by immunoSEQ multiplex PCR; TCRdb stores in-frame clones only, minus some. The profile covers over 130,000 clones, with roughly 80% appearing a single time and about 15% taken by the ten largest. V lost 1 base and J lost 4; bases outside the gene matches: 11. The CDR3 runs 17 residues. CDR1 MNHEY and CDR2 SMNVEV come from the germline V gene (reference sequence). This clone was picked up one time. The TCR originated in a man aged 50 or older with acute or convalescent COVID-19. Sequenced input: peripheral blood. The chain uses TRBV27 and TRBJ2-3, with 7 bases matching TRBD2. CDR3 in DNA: TGTGCCAGCAGTTTATATAGCCCTAGCGGTCTCGCAGATACGCAGTATTTT. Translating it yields CASSLYSPSGLADTQYF.